These T cell receptor beta chains were read from a single sample in a study of metastatic and nonmetastatic thyroid tumors. TCRdb reanalyzed the PCR reads via MiXCR. Of roughly 14,000 clones listed, less than 35% were seen once; the top ten hold 20% to 30%. Material for sequencing was tumor tissue. The receptors shown here come from a female donor with papillary thyroid cancer or a benign thyroid nodule (not recorded which). Some clones in this sample may be carry-over from other donors' samples. CDR3s include the opening cysteine and the closing phenylalanine or tryptophan. The order of the fields is J gene, D gene, clone size, V gene, CDR3 DNA, CDR3 protein. D genes are given only for firm matches. Size is omitted from some rows. Given values are once, few, many or a class for expanded clones.

TRBJ1-5	NA	NA	TRBV3-1	TGTGCCAGCAGCCTTGTCATTAATCAGCCCCAGCATTTT	CASSLVINQPQHF
TRBJ1-6	NA	NA	TRBV6-1	TGTGCCAGTACATGGGGGAGGACTGGGAGTACCCTCCACTTT	CASTWGRTGSTLHF
TRBJ1-2	NA	NA	TRBV15	TGTGCCACCAGCAGGGACTATGGCTACACCTTC	CATSRDYGYTF
TRBJ1-2	TRBD1	NA	TRBV5-1	TGCGCCAGCAGCTTGGCGGGACAGTCCTATGGCTACACCTTC	CASSLAGQSYGYTF
TRBJ2-7	TRBD1	NA	TRBV28	TGTGCCAGCACCCTGGGGACAGGGGGCATCTACGAGCAGTACTTC	CASTLGTGGIYEQYF
TRBJ2-5	NA	NA	TRBV5-1	TGCGCCAGCAGCTTGGGGGGCTTATGGGGAGAGACCCAGTACTTC	CASSLGGLWGETQYF
TRBJ1-1	NA	NA	TRBV5-1	TGCGCCAGCAGGCTGTTACACGCGAACACTGAAGCTTTCTTT	CASRLLHANTEAFF
TRBJ2-1	TRBD2	NA	TRBV5-1	TGCGCCAGCAGCTTGTACCCGGGACTAGCGGGAATGAATGAGCAGTTCTTC	CASSLYPGLAGMNEQFF
TRBJ1-5	NA	medium-sized	TRBV19	TGTGCCACCTCTCGTTCAAAATTACAGGGTTCCAATCAGCCCCAGCATTTT	CATSRSKLQGSNQPQHF
TRBJ1-3	NA	NA	TRBV18	TGTGCCAGCTCACCCCCTTCGGGCGCCTCTGGAAACACCATATATTTT	CASSPPSGASGNTIYF
TRBJ2-2	NA	once	TRBV11-3	TGTGCCAGCAGTAACAGTGGGGCCGGGGAGCTGTTTTTT	CASSNSGAGELFF
TRBJ1-1	TRBD1	NA	TRBV6-2/TRBV6-3	TGTGCCAGCAGTTACGGCCTTGGGACAGGGATTATGAACACTCAAGCTTTCTTT	CASSYGLGTGIMNTQAFF
TRBJ1-4	NA	many	TRBV7-9	TGTGCCAGCAGCTTGTCCGAGAATGAAAAACTGTTTTTT	CASSLSENEKLFF
TRBJ2-7	NA	NA	TRBV18	TGTGCCAGCTCACCATCGTTGGACTACGAGCAGTACTTC	CASSPSLDYEQYF
TRBJ1-6	TRBD1	few	TRBV28	TGTGCCAGCAGCTCCGAAGGGACAGGGTTATCACCCCTCCACTTT	CASSSEGTGLSPLHF
TRBJ2-3	NA	NA	TRBV11-2	TGTGCCAGCAGCTCCAGAGCGGGCAAGGTGGATACGCAGTATTTT	CASSSRAGKVDTQYF
TRBJ2-7	NA	few	TRBV18	TGTGCCAGCTCACCTCTGCGGGGAGGCGAGCAGTACTTC	CASSPLRGGEQYF
TRBJ2-6	TRBD1	many	TRBV20-1	TGCAGTGCTAGAACGAACCCCGGGACAGGAGAGGCTGGGGCCAACGTCCTGACTTTC	CSARTNPGTGEAGANVLTF
TRBJ1-1	NA	NA	TRBV6-1	TGTGCCAGCAGTCTCCAAGGCCGGGGGAGGAGGGAAGCTTTCTTT	CASSLQGRGRREAFF
TRBJ2-1	NA	many	TRBV11-3	TGTGCCAGCAGCTTAGGACAGAGCGGTTACAATGAGCAGTTCTTC	CASSLGQSGYNEQFF
TRBJ2-7	NA	medium-sized	TRBV11-3	TGTGCCAGCAGCTTAGTTGACTTGAGCTCCTACGAGCAGTACTTC	CASSLVDLSSYEQYF
TRBJ2-3	NA	many	TRBV11-1	TGTGCGGCAGCCGGGAGGGGAGGGGGCCAGACAGATACGCAGTATTTT	CAAAGRGGGQTDTQYF
TRBJ1-1	NA	NA	TRBV28	TGTGCCAGCAGTCTGGAACAAGCTGTGAACACTGAAGCTTTCTTT	CASSLEQAVNTEAFF
TRBJ2-1	TRBD2	NA	TRBV20-1	TGCAGTGCTCCGGGACTAGCGGAAATCAATGAGCAGTTCTTC	CSAPGLAEINEQFF
TRBJ2-7	NA	few	TRBV20-1	TGCAGTGCCCCCCCCGATTTTTTACAGGGCGCGGGCGAGCAGTACTTC	CSAPPDFLQGAGEQYF
TRBJ2-7	NA	many	TRBV5-4	TGTGCCAGCAGCTTGGTCTCATCCGAGCAGTACTTC	CASSLVSSEQYF
TRBJ2-1	NA	NA	TRBV24-1	TGTGCCACCGGCCCAGGGTCGGACTACTACAATGAGCAGTTCTTC	CATGPGSDYYNEQFF
TRBJ2-1	NA	many	TRBV5-5	TGTGCCAGCAGTCGGACGGGAGATAATGAGCAGTTCTTC	CASSRTGDNEQFF
TRBJ1-2	NA	many	TRBV3-1	TGTGCCAGCAGCCAAGGCCCAGGGTCGGCTGGCTACACCTTC	CASSQGPGSAGYTF
TRBJ2-7	TRBD2	medium-sized	TRBV4-1	TGCGCCAGCAGCCCCTCGGGGACTAGCGGCGGCTACGAGCAGTACTTC	CASSPSGTSGGYEQYF
TRBJ2-7	NA	NA	TRBV20-1	TGCAGTGCTAGCCACGCCGCGCAGGGGAGCTACGAGCAGTACTTC	CSASHAAQGSYEQYF
TRBJ1-2	TRBD1	many	TRBV7-8	TGTGCCAGCAGCTTAATGGCGTCCGGTGGGACAGGTGATGGCTACACCTTC	CASSLMASGGTGDGYTF
TRBJ2-7	TRBD1	NA	TRBV11-2	TGTGCCAGCAGCCGAGGGGGCCAGGGGGCCTACGAGCAGTACTTC	CASSRGGQGAYEQYF
TRBJ2-7	TRBD1	many	TRBV24-1	TGTGCCACCAGTAAGGACAGGGATGGGTCCTACGAGCAGTACTTC	CATSKDRDGSYEQYF
TRBJ2-1	TRBD2	few	TRBV12-3/TRBV12-4	TGTGCCAGCAGTTTAATAGCGGGAGGGAGCAATGAGCAGTTCTTC	CASSLIAGGSNEQFF
TRBJ2-3	NA	many	TRBV3-1	TGTGCCAGCAGCCAAGAAAGACTAGGGGGAGATACGCAGTATTTT	CASSQERLGGDTQYF